This TCR beta chain was retrieved from a study of blood T cell repertoires in COVID-19. Study context: PBMCs, B-cell-depleted T cells, or T cells were the source of the cDNA or gDNA that made up the material.

V was pared by 4 bases and J by 6 bases, with 7 bases between. The CDR3 covers 13 residues. The germline gives CDR1 SGHVS, CDR2 FNYEAQ. In the study's own analysis: Reference gene primer amplification in the assay estimated nucleated cell counts. TCRdb's table, derived via immunoSEQ multiplex PCR, lists solely in-frame clones and lacks some. The DNA gave D and trimming, while V, J and clone size come from that table. The sample includes approximately 200,000 clones, around 88% of them seen just once. V usage is TRBV7-6 and J usage is TRBJ1-6; D is unclear. Sequencing was performed on peripheral blood. This clonotype was sampled from a man between 18 and 29 years old with active or convalescent COVID-19. The CDR3 loop reads CASSSEANSPLHF. The CDR3 coding sequence is TGTGCCAGCAGCTCCGAAGCTAATTCACCCCTCCACTTT.